Below are 29 T cell receptor beta chains sequenced from a single sample in a study of T cells in Graves' hyperthyroidism and ophthalmopathy. What was amplified from RNA transcripts were TCR beta CDR3 regions. TCR CDR3 regions were first amplified by RT-PCR with HTBI primers. TCRdb re-called the multiplex PCR reads through MiXCR, storing one row per CDR3 protein. The sample shows approximately 400,000 distinct CDR3 sequences, approximately 15% of them seen only once. Material for sequencing was blood. The origin of the receptors is a woman aged 30 to 39 with Graves' ophthalmopathy.

This clonotype has at least ten counts. The chain carries TRBV5-1 and TRBJ1-1; D gene unclear. This CDR3 region has 13 residues. CDR1 is SGHRS, CDR2 YFSETQ, per germline. V lost 0 bases and J 1 base, leaving 4 bases between the germline ends. The CDR3 loop reads CASSLGANTEAFF. CDR3 in DNA: TGCGCCAGCAGCTTGGGTGCGAACACTGAAGCTTTCTTT.

The chain employs TRBV20-1 and TRBJ2-5, with 12 bases that match TRBD2. In germline, CDR1 is DFQATT, CDR2 SNEGSKA (reference sequence). The CDR3 extends over 16 amino acids. The V and J ends lost 5 bases and 2 bases, in that order; junction bases with no gene match: 9. Here the CDR3 DNA reads TGCAGTGCTGCGATTGGACTAGCGGGGCCTCAAGAGACCCAGTACTTC. Amino acid sequence: CSAAIGLAGPQETQYF.

There are many counts of this clonotype. This chain connects TRBV15 to TRBJ2-1; 7 nucleotides agree with TRBD1. CDR1 is LNHNV and CDR2 is YYDKDF in the germline V gene (reference sequence). The CDR3 is 15 residues long. The J segment lost 0 bases and the V segment lost 3 bases, leaving 2 bases of the junction unmatched. The CDR3 region is CATSRDRISYNEQFF. The CDR3, as DNA: TGTGCCACCAGCAGGGACAGGATCTCCTACAATGAGCAGTTCTTC.

This chain joins TRBV27 and TRBJ2-3, with 12 bases lining up with TRBD2. The junction had 14 bases not matched to a gene; V was cut back by 9 bases and J by 10 bases. Germline lookup yields CDR1 MNHEY and CDR2 SMNVEV (reference sequence). The CDR3 has 15 residues. CDR3 sequence reads: CARPGLAGGLWAQYF. The CDR3 DNA sequence: TGTGCCAGACCTGGTCTAGCGGGGGGGCTTTGGGCGCAGTATTTT.

This clonotype showed up just once. The CDR3 DNA is TGTGCCAGCAGCCTTAGAGCGGGGGCGGCCGGGGAGCTGTTTTTT. Protein sequence: CASSLRAGAAGELFF. The V and J genes are TRBV5-4 and TRBJ2-2; 8 nucleotides match TRBD2. The V gene's germline CDR1 is SGHNT and CDR2 YYREEE (reference sequence). Trimming cost V 4 bases and J 6 bases; bases outside gene matches: 8. This CDR3 spans 15 amino acids.

Ten or more counts support this clonotype. This rearrangement joins TRBV28 to TRBJ2-1; 10 bases match TRBD2. The germline V gene has CDR1 MDHEN and CDR2 SYDVKM. Trimming took 5 bases from V and 7 from J; bases not matched to a gene: 5. This CDR3 is built from 14 residues. The CDR3 region has the DNA TGTGCCAGCAGTCATAGCGGGGGGAAGAATGAGCAGTTCTTC. Encoded protein: CASSHSGGKNEQFF.

This clonotype appeared many times. This may come from a read error, since a much larger clone is one base off. J is TRBJ1-2 and V is TRBV2; the D is unclear. The V end was cut by 3 bases, the J end by 0 bases, with 5 bases between. The CDR3 covers 13 residues. Germline CDR1 reads SNHLY; CDR2 reads FYNNEI. CDR3 region: CASSDRTNYGYTF. The CDR3 coding sequence is TGTGCCAGCAGTGACAGAACTAACTATGGCTACACCTTC.

This clonotype was counted between two and nine times. A much larger clone differs by one base, so this may be a read error. The rearrangement uses TRBV27 and TRBJ2-3; TRBD1 aligns across 8 bases. Losses at the gene ends were 2 bases for V and 11 bases for J; bases not matched to a gene: 15. Germline lookup yields CDR1 MNHEY and CDR2 SMNVEV (reference sequence). CDR3 size: 16 residues. The CDR3 DNA reads TGTGCCAGCAGTTTAGAATATAGACAGGGGTTGAATATGCAGTATTTT. This gives the protein CASSLEYRQGLNMQYF.

This clonotype was seen at least ten times. V gene TRBV3-1 combines with J gene TRBJ2-3; a weak D match, TRBD2 (7 bases). The length of the CDR3 is 17 residues. V was cut by 3 bases and J by 4 bases, with 20 bases left in between. CDR1 and CDR2 from the germline V gene are LGHDT and YNNKEL (reference sequence). The CDR3 sequence is CASSHTPKGGQADTQYF. In DNA, the CDR3 is TGTGCCAGCAGCCACACTCCCAAGGGGGGGCAGGCAGATACGCAGTATTTT.

This clonotype has more than one count but fewer than ten. V and J are TRBV10-2 and TRBJ2-7; 7 bases map to TRBD2. The germline gives CDR1 WSHSY, CDR2 SAAADI. The V segment lost 6 bases and the J segment 3 bases; nucleotides outside the gene matches: 8. This CDR3 region has 14 residues. The CDR3: CASRVGLVDYEQYF. DNA for the CDR3: TGCGCCAGCAGGGTAGGACTAGTTGACTACGAGCAGTACTTC.

The J gene is TRBJ1-3, the V gene TRBV19; no clear D gene. The germline gives CDR1 LNHDA, CDR2 SQIVND (reference sequence). Trimming cost V 7 bases and J 1 base, with 8 bases left between them. This CDR3 has 13 residues. As DNA, the CDR3 is TGTGCCAGTATGGTCAGTTCTGGAAACACCATATATTTT. It specifies CASMVSSGNTIYF.

This clonotype has at least ten counts. The chain joins TRBV7-3 to TRBJ2-1; 13 nucleotides match TRBD2. With V trimmed by 0 bases and J by 10 bases, 3 bases remained unmatched. CDR1 and CDR2 from the germline V gene are SGHTA and FQGTGA. CDR3 length: 15 residues. CDR3 DNA: TGTGCCAGCAGCTTAACAGCGACTAGCGGGGGGGAGCAGTTCTTC. Its protein is CASSLTATSGGEQFF.

The sample holds many counts of this clonotype. This chain links TRBV18 with TRBJ1-6; D is unclear. This CDR3 has 19 residues. Between the trimmed V and J ends, which lost 1 base and 9 bases, there was a span of 25 bases. Germline loops: CDR1 KGHSH, CDR2 LQKENI. In DNA, the CDR3 is TGTGCCAGCTCACCACTTAGTATAATTGCCGTACCGCCTACTTCACCCCTCCACTTT. Its translation: CASSPLSIIAVPPTSPLHF.

The chain couples TRBV27 to TRBJ1-6; weak D call: TRBD1 (6 bases). From germline, CDR1 is MNHEY and CDR2 SMNVEV (reference sequence). The CDR3 has 20 amino acids. Trimming removed 0 bases at V and 0 bases at J, with 18 bases between. The CDR3: CASSLSGGAFQYSYNSPLHF. The CDR3 DNA reads as TGTGCCAGCAGTTTATCGGGGGGCGCATTTCAGTACTCCTATAATTCACCCCTCCACTTT.

The sample holds many counts of this clonotype. This rearrangement joins TRBV11-2 to TRBJ2-3; D not certain. The germline V and J ends were trimmed by 4 bases and 4 bases, with 12 bases remaining between them. The CDR3 loop spans 14 amino acids. Per germline, CDR1 SGHAT and CDR2 FQNNGV. The CDR3 region is CASSSLHSSDTQYF. The CDR3 DNA sequence: TGTGCCAGCAGCTCACTACACAGCTCAGATACGCAGTATTTT. Filled out from reference TRBV11-2 and TRBJ2-3, the complete variable domain reads EAGVAQSPRYKIIEKRQSVAFWCNPISGHATLYWYQQILGQGPKLLIQFQNNGVVDDSQLPKDRFSAERLKGVDSTLKIQPAKLEDSAVYLCASSSLHSSDTQYFGPGTRLTVL.

This clonotype was counted ten times or more. The chain uses TRBV12-3 or TRBV12-4 and TRBJ1-1; a possible D gene is TRBD1 (5 bases). CDR3 length: 15 amino acids. V lost 0 bases to trimming and J lost 0 bases, with 8 bases between them. The CDR3 bases are TGTGCCAGCAGTTTAGCGGGGACGGTGAACACTGAAGCTTTCTTT. Its translation: CASSLAGTVNTEAFF.

This clonotype has ten or more counts. The V gene is TRBV5-1, the J gene TRBJ1-1; D ambiguous. The CDR3 is made up of 15 amino acids. Germline-derived CDR1 and CDR2 are SGHRS and YFSETQ. The germline V and J ends were trimmed by 4 bases and 3 bases, with 16 bases remaining between them. The CDR3 region is CASSLRARGDTEAFF. The CDR3 DNA follows: TGCGCCAGCAGCCTAAGAGCCCGGGGTGACACTGAAGCTTTCTTT.

V and J are TRBV7-8 and TRBJ1-3; D is perhaps TRBD1 (5 bases). The CDR3 extends over 16 amino acids. Germline V gene lookup returns CDR1 SGHVS and CDR2 FQNEAQ. The germline V and J ends were trimmed by 6 bases and 0 bases, with 15 bases remaining between them. The CDR3 nucleotides are TGTGCCAGCAGGGGGTGGGGGTCAAGCTCTGGAAACACCATATATTTT. This gives the protein CASRGWGSSSGNTIYF.

This clonotype was picked up many times. The chain recombines TRBV29-1 with TRBJ1-5; TRBD1 matches 8 bases. Germline V gives CDR1 SQVTM, CDR2 ANQGSEA. This CDR3 spans 12 amino acids. This CDR3 reads CRGVTGGQPQHF. The CDR3 nucleotides are TGCAGGGGGGTCACAGGGGGACAGCCCCAGCATTTT.

This clonotype showed up just a few times. The rearrangement links TRBV7-9 to TRBJ2-5, with 7 bases matching TRBD1. There are 16 residues in the CDR3. V lost 5 bases and J lost 3; bases outside the gene matches: 12. The V gene's germline CDR1 is SEHNR and CDR2 FQNEAQ (reference sequence). CDR3 nucleotides: TGTGCCAGCAGCCCAGGCCGGGACAGTAGAGAAGAGACCCAGTACTTC. Translating it yields CASSPGRDSREETQYF.

This chain joins TRBV30 and TRBJ1-4, with D possibly TRBD1 on 5 matching bases. The germline V gene encodes CDR1 GTSNPN and CDR2 SVGIG (reference sequence). Trimming took 3 bases from V and 7 from J, leaving 6 bases between them. The CDR3 loop spans 11 amino acids. The CDR3 protein is CAWRRGEKLFF. CDR3 sequence (DNA): TGTGCCTGGAGGAGGGGTGAAAAACTGTTTTTT. The full variable domain, its missing parts supplied by reference TRBV30 and TRBJ1-4, is SQTIHQWPATLVQPVGSPLSLECTVEGTSNPNLYWYRQAAGRGLQLLFYSVGIGQISSEVPQNLSASRPQDRQFILSSKKLLLSDSGFYLCAWRRGEKLFFGSGTQLSVL.

This clonotype was recorded at least ten times. CDR3 amino acids: CASSPTTGGGSGNTIYF. The CDR3 DNA reads TGTGCCAGCTCACCGACTACAGGGGGAGGCTCTGGAAACACCATATATTTT. V gene TRBV18 combines with J gene TRBJ1-3; 8 bases match TRBD1. The CDR3 length is 17 residues. The germline gives CDR1 KGHSH, CDR2 LQKENI. V dropped 3 bases and J dropped 0; count of bases not matched to a gene: 7.

This clonotype has more than one count but fewer than ten. The chain couples TRBV2 to TRBJ1-2; 10 nucleotides match TRBD1. The V and J ends lost 4 bases and 2 bases, in that order; junction bases with no gene match: 7. Germline CDR1 is SNHLY and CDR2 is FYNNEI. The CDR3 is 16 amino acids. The DNA for the CDR3 is TGTGCCAGCAGTGGAGTTCCGGGACAGGGGAACTATGGCTACACCTTC. Amino acids: CASSGVPGQGNYGYTF.

The chain uses TRBV10-3 and TRBJ2-3, with TRBD2 matching 8 bases. The V and J ends lost 4 bases and 2 bases, in that order; junction bases with no gene match: 8. From germline, CDR1 is ENHRY and CDR2 SYGVKD. The CDR3 has 16 amino acids. The CDR3 nucleotides read TGTGCCATCAGTGGGTTAGCGGGGACCAACACAGATACGCAGTATTTT. The encoded protein is CAISGLAGTNTDTQYF.

This clonotype was observed a handful of times. Relative to the germline gene, one junction end is altered; a read error may explain this. CDR3 in amino acids: CVSRYTVHYGYTF. The CDR3, as DNA: TGTGTCAGCCGATACACAGTCCATTATGGCTACACCTTC. This rearrangement joins TRBV6-1 to TRBJ1-2, with unresolved D. There are 13 residues in the CDR3. The V gene's germline CDR1 is MNHNS and CDR2 SASEGT.

This clonotype was counted only a few times. This CDR3 is CASSIQTRTGAKNIQYF. CDR3 nucleotide sequence: TGTGCCAGTAGTATTCAGACACGGACAGGGGCCAAAAACATTCAGTACTTC. J is TRBJ2-4 and V is TRBV19, with 8 bases lining up with TRBD1. The germline V gene encodes CDR1 LNHDA and CDR2 SQIVND (reference sequence). The V gene end was trimmed by 3 bases and the J gene end by 1 base; junction bases not matched to a gene: 8. This CDR3 is 17 amino acids long. Full variable domain (rest looked up from reference TRBV19 and TRBJ2-4): DGGITQSPKYLFRKEGQNVTLSCEQNLNHDAMYWYRQDPGQGLRLIYYSQIVNDFQKGDIAEGYSVSREKKESFPLTVTSAQKNPTAFYLCASSIQTRTGAKNIQYFGAGTRLSVL.

This clonotype showed up just a few times. A clone one base away is much larger, so this may be a read error. The chain employs TRBV20-1 and TRBJ1-1, with 8 bases fitting TRBD1. The germline V gene has CDR1 DFQATT and CDR2 SNEGSKA (reference sequence). The CDR3 contains 14 residues. In DNA, the CDR3 is TGCAGTGCTAGAAAGAGGGCAGGGGGCACTGAAACTTTCTTT. Amino acids: CSARKRAGGTETFF.

At least ten counts were recorded for this clonotype. The chain combines TRBV28 with TRBJ1-2; TRBD1 might be the D (5 bases). Germline V gene sequence: CDR1 MDHEN, CDR2 SYDVKM. V lost 5 bases and J 2 bases, leaving 12 bases between the germline ends. The CDR3 extends over 14 amino acids. In DNA, the CDR3 is TGTGCCAGCAGTCCCCAGGGACGGAACTATGGCTACACCTTC. Protein: CASSPQGRNYGYTF.

This clonotype showed up just a few times. The V and J genes are TRBV9 and TRBJ2-3, with no clear D. CDR1 is SGDLS and CDR2 is YYNGEE in the germline V gene. V lost 0 bases, J lost 5 bases, and 4 bases lay in between. This CDR3 spans 12 amino acids. CDR3 residues: CASSVVGDTQYF. The CDR3 nucleotides are TGTGCCAGCAGCGTAGTAGGAGATACGCAGTATTTT.